This T cell receptor (beta chain) was found in a study of metastatic and nonmetastatic thyroid tumors (dated by TCRdb to 2018 to 2021). With respect to the entire study: The researchers compared repertoires between peripheral blood samples and tumor or nodule tissue samples from patients with malignant or benign thyroid disease. Broad study findings and their caveats: In both blood and tumor samples, TCR beta diversity was reported to be significantly higher in malignant tumors than in benign nodules.

The library was produced with PCR. The sequencing machine was an Illumina HiSeq 4000. The TCR beta-chain CDR3 region of each patient was profiled by high-throughput sequencing. The published analysis was carried out like this. Drawing on CDR3 differences between clinicopathological groups, the researchers built a classifier meant to tell apart patients with distant-metastatic papillary thyroid cancer. To measure repertoire diversity the researchers used the Shannon index, while the Morisita-Horn index served to gauge how similar the tumor and blood repertoires were. TCRdb cleaned the public reads at Q25 with fastp, built clones with MiXCR and kept in-frame beta chains. Here the V and J calls rest on TCRdb's processing, not on the authors' analysis. For this sample there are tens of thousands of clones; approximately 24% appear just once. About 6% of the sample is held by the ten biggest clonotypes.

V is reduced by 5 bases and J by 8 bases, leaving a spacing of 24 bases between them. The CDR1 and CDR2 encoded by the germline V gene are SGHAT and FQNNGV. Reading from cysteine to phenylalanine, the CDR3 counts 16 amino acids. The kept DNA is CDR3 alone, 48 bases in frame from the first base. Before undergoing thyroid surgery, none of the patients had been given any kind of treatment. Using T-cell receptor beta sequencing, the researchers looked back retrospectively at clinical samples from patients, gathered between about 2012 and 2018. With regard to this clone: No antigen is known for it. No much larger clone is present one base from it, and per-base qualities are unavailable.

The material sequenced was tumor tissue. This sequence originates from a female donor with papillary thyroid cancer or a benign thyroid nodule (not recorded which). Some clones in this sample may be carry-over from other donors' samples. In this chain, TRBV11-2 is recombined with TRBJ1-2, with the D gene uncertain. The nucleotide sequence is TGTGCCAGCAGCCCCACCCCAGAGGGAATATCTGTCGGCTACACCTTC. It translates to CASSPTPEGISVGYTF.